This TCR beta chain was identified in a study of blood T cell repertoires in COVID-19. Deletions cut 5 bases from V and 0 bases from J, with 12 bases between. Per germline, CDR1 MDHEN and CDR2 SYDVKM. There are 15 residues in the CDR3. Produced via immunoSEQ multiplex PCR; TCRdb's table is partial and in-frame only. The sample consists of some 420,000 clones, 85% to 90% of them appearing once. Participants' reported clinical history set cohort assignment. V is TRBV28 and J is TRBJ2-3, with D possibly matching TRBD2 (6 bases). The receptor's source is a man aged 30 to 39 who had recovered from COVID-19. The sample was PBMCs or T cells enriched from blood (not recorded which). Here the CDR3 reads CASSAPGTSTDTQYF. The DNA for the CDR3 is TGTGCCAGCAGTGCCCCTGGGACTAGCACAGATACGCAGTATTTT.